Listed below are T cell receptor beta chains from one sample, sequenced in a study of control samples from healthy donors and cancer patients. The data were produced by immunoSEQ multiplex PCR, yet TCRdb's version contains in-frame clones alone and is incomplete. The table includes approximately 20,000 clones, approximately 86% detected once. Sequencing was carried out using PBMCs. Receptor source: a woman aged 65 to 85 with colorectal cancer. Each CDR3 is given with its conserved first and last residue. A D gene is named only where the DNA matches it firmly. Where a row states a size, it is once, few, many or the class of an expanded clone; other rows omit it.

>TRBJ2-5|TRBV19|.|.
TGTGCCAGTAGTATAGGGCAGCGCCAAGAGACCCAGTACTTC
CASSIGQRQETQYF
>TRBJ1-4|TRBV6-4|TRBD1|few
TGTGCCAGCAGTGACCCGAGGACAGGGGTCTTGTATGAAAAACTGTTTTTT
CASSDPRTGVLYEKLFF
>TRBJ1-6|TRBV5-8|TRBD1|.
TGTGCCAGCAGCCCCACGGACAGGCCGTCACCCCTCCACTTT
CASSPTDRPSPLHF
>TRBJ2-2|TRBV6-4|TRBD2|few
TGTGCCAGCAGTGTGTCAGCGGGAGGAGGCGCCGGGGAGCTGTTTTTT
CASSVSAGGGAGELFF
>TRBJ2-5|TRBV19|.|.
TGTGCCAGTAAGGAACGTGGATTTCAAGAGACCCAGTACTTC
CASKERGFQETQYF
>TRBJ2-3|TRBV3-1/TRBV3-2|TRBD1|once
TGTGCCAGCAGCCAAGGACAGGGGTGGACAGATACGCAGTATTTT
CASSQGQGWTDTQYF
>TRBJ2-1|TRBV15|.|.
TGTGCCACCAGCAGAGCCCAGGGTTCGGGCGGGGACAATGAGCAGTTCTTC
CATSRAQGSGGDNEQFF
>TRBJ1-3|TRBV15|.|.
TGTGCCACCAGCAGAGCAAGGCAGGGAATGGGAAACACCATATATTTT
CATSRARQGMGNTIYF
>TRBJ2-3|TRBV4-1|TRBD1|.
TGCGCCAGCAGCCAAGAAGGGGGCCGCACAGATACGCAGTATTTT
CASSQEGGRTDTQYF
>TRBJ1-2|TRBV9|.|once
TGTGCCAGCAGCGTAGGGAGTCGGCAAGCCAACTATGGCTACACCTTC
CASSVGSRQANYGYTF
>TRBJ1-5|TRBV21-1|.|.
TGTGCCAGCAGCAAAGCGCTGGAGGCAGGGGGTATCAGCAATCAGCCCCAGCATTTT
CASSKALEAGGISNQPQHF
>TRBJ2-7|TRBV10-1|TRBD2|.
TGCGCCCAATGGGGCGGGAGGGTTAGCTCCTACGAGCAGTACTTC
CAQWGGRVSSYEQYF
>TRBJ1-5|TRBV5-4|.|.
TGTGCCAGCAGCCGGGACGTGGGACAGCCCCAGCATTTT
CASSRDVGQPQHF
>TRBJ1-1|TRBV7-9|.|.
TGTGCCAGCAGCTTGGACACGCACACTGAAGCTTTCTTT
CASSLDTHTEAFF
>TRBJ1-1|TRBV19|.|.
TGTGCCAGTAGTGGTTCAGGGTGGGGCACTGAAGCTTTCTTT
CASSGSGWGTEAFF
>TRBJ1-2|TRBV5-8|.|.
TGTGCCAGCAGGGCAGGGGTTGACTATGGCTACACCTTC
CASRAGVDYGYTF
>TRBJ2-3|TRBV6-5|.|.
TGTGCCAGCAGTTACTCTGGGACGGATCCAAATACGCAGTATTTT
CASSYSGTDPNTQYF
>TRBJ2-2|TRBV27|TRBD2|.
TGTGCCAGCAGTTTATCCCCGGCGGGGGGAGTCACCGGGGAGCTGTTTTTT
CASSLSPAGGVTGELFF
>TRBJ1-1|TRBV20-1|.|.
TGCAGTGCTAGTTACAGGGATATGAACACTGAAGCTTTCTTT
CSASYRDMNTEAFF
>TRBJ1-2|TRBV4-3|TRBD1|.
TGCGCCAGCAGCCAAGACCGACAGGGGGCCCTTAGATTCTATGGCTACACCTTC
CASSQDRQGALRFYGYTF
>TRBJ1-5|TRBV12-3/TRBV12-4|.|.
TGTGCCAGCAGTGGAAGGAATCAGCCCCAGCATTTT
CASSGRNQPQHF
>TRBJ2-1|TRBV4-3|TRBD2|once
TGCGCCAGCAGCCAAGAAGGGGGCGGGAGGGCCAATGAGCAGTTCTTC
CASSQEGGGRANEQFF
>TRBJ2-5|TRBV5-4|.|once
TGTGCCAGCAGCTCCCGCGGGGGACAGGAGCCTCAAGAGACCCAGTACTTC
CASSSRGGQEPQETQYF
>TRBJ1-2|TRBV4-3|TRBD1|once
TGCGCCAGCAGCCCAAACAGGGGGACACCACTTGGCTACACCTTC
CASSPNRGTPLGYTF
>TRBJ1-2|TRBV7-9|.|.
TGTGCCAGCAGCTTAGACGGGCCAAGTTTTGGCTACACCTTC
CASSLDGPSFGYTF
>TRBJ2-3|TRBV11-1|.|.
TGTGCCAGCAGCCCCTTCTCGGGAGTAGATACGCAGTATTTT
CASSPFSGVDTQYF
>TRBJ2-5|TRBV5-4|.|.
TGTGCCAGCAGCGAACTTAAGGGTCAAGAGACCCAGTACTTC
CASSELKGQETQYF
>TRBJ2-7|TRBV6-5|.|.
TGTGCCAGCAGTTACTCGGGGGGGCGAAACGAGCAGTACTTC
CASSYSGGRNEQYF
>TRBJ1-5|TRBV4-2|TRBD1|.
TGTGCCAGCAGCCAAGACGGACAGGGACGCCACAATCAGCCCCAGCATTTT
CASSQDGQGRHNQPQHF